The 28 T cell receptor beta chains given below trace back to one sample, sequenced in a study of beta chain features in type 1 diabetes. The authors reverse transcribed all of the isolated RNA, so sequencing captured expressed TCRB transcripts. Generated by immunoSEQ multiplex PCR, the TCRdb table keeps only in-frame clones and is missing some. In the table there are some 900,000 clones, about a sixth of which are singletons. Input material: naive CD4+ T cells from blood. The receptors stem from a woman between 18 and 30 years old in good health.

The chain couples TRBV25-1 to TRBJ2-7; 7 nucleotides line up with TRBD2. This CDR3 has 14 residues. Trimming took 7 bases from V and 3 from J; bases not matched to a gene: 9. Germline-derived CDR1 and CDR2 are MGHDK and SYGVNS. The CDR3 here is CASIRLAWYYEQYF. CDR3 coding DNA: TGTGCCAGCATAAGACTAGCTTGGTACTACGAGCAGTACTTC.

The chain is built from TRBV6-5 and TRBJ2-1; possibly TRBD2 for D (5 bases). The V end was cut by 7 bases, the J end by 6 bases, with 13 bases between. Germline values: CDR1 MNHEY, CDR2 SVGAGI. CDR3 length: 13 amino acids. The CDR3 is CASKRARANEQFF. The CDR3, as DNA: TGTGCCAGCAAGAGGGCGAGGGCCAATGAGCAGTTCTTC.

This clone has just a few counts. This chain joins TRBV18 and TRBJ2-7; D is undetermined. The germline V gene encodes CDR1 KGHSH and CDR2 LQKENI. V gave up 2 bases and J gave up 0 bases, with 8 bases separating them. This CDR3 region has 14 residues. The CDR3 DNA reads TGTGCCAGCTCACCAGCTCGGCCCTCCTACGAGCAGTACTTC. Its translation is CASSPARPSYEQYF.

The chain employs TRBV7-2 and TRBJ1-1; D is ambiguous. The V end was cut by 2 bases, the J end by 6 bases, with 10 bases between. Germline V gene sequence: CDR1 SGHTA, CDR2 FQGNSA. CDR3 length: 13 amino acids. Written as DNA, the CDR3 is TGTGCCAGCAGCTTAATAGAATTGTCTGAAGCTTTCTTT. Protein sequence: CASSLIELSEAFF.

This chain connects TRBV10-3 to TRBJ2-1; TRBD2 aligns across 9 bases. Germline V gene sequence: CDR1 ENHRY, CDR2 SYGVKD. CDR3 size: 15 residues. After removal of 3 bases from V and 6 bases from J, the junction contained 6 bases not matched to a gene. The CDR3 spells CAISDSLAGLNEQFF. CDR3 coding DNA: TGTGCCATCAGTGATAGTCTAGCGGGACTCAATGAGCAGTTCTTC.

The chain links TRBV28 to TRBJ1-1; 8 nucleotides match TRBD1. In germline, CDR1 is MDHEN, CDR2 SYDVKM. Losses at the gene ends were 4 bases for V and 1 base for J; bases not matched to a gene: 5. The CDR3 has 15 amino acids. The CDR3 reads CASSSRDRGNTEAFF. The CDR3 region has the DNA TGTGCCAGCAGTTCACGAGACAGGGGGAACACTGAAGCTTTCTTT.

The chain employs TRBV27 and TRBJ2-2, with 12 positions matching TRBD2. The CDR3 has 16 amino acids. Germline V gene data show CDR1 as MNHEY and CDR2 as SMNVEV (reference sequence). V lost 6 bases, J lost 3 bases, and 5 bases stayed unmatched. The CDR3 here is CASRASGRADTGELFF. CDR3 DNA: TGTGCCAGCAGAGCTAGCGGGAGGGCCGACACCGGGGAGCTGTTTTTT.

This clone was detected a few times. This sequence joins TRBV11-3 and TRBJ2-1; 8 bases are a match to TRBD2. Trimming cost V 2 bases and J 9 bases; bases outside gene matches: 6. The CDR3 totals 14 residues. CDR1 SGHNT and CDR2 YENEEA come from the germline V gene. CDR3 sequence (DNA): TGTGCCAGCAGCTTAAGCGGGAGTCAGTTTGAGCAGTTCTTC. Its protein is CASSLSGSQFEQFF.

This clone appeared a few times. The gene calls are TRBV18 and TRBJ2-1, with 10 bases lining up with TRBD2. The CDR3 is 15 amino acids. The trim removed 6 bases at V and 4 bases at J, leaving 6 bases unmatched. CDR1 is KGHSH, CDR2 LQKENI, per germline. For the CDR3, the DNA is TGTGCCAGCTCGCGAGGACTAGCGGCGTACAATGAGCAGTTCTTC. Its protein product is CASSRGLAAYNEQFF.

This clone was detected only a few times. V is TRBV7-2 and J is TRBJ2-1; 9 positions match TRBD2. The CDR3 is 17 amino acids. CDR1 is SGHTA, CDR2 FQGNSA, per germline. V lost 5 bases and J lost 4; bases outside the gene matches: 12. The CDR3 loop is CASSRDRLAGKYNEQFF. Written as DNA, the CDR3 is TGTGCCAGCAGCCGAGACCGGCTAGCGGGAAAATACAATGAGCAGTTCTTC. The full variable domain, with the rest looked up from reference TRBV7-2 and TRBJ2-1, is GAGVSQSPSNKVTEKGKDVELRCDPISGHTALYWYRQSLGQGLEFLIYFQGNSAPDKSGLPSDRFSAERTGGSVSTLTIQRTQQEDSAVYLCASSRDRLAGKYNEQFFGPGTRLTVL.

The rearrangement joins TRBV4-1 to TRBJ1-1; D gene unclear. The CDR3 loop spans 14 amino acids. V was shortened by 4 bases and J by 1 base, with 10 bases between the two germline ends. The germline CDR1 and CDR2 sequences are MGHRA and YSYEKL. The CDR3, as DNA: TGCGCCAGCAGCCTAGGGTGGGAGAACACTGAAGCTTTCTTT. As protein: CASSLGWENTEAFF.

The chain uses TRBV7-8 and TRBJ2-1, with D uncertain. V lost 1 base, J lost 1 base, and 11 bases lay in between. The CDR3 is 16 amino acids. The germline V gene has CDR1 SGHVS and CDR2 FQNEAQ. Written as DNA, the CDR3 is TGTGCCAGCAGCTTAGACCGGCAACCTTCCTACAATGAGCAGTTCTTC. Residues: CASSLDRQPSYNEQFF.

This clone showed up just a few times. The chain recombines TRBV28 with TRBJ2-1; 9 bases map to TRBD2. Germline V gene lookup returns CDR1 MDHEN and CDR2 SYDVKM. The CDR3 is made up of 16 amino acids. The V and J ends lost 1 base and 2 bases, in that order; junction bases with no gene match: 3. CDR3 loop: CASSLSGGRAYNEQFF. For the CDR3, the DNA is TGTGCCAGCAGTTTATCGGGCGGGAGGGCCTACAATGAGCAGTTCTTC.

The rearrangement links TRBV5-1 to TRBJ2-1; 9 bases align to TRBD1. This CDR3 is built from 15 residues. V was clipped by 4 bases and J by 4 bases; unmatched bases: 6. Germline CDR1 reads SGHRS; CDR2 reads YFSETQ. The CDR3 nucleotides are TGCGCCAGCAGCGTACAGGGGGCGGTATACAATGAGCAGTTCTTC. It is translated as CASSVQGAVYNEQFF.

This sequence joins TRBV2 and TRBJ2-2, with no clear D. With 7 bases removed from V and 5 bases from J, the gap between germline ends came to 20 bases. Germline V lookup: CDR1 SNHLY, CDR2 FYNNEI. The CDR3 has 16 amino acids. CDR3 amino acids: CASTLSGSIRTGELFF. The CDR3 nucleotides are TGTGCCAGCACCCTGTCGGGTTCCATTAGGACCGGGGAGCTGTTTTTT. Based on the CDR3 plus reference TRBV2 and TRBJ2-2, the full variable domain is EPEVTQTPSHQVTQMGQEVILRCVPISNHLYFYWYRQILGQKVEFLVSFYNNEISEKSEIFDDQFSVERPDGSNFTLKIRSTKLEDSAMYFCASTLSGSIRTGELFFGEGSRLTVL.

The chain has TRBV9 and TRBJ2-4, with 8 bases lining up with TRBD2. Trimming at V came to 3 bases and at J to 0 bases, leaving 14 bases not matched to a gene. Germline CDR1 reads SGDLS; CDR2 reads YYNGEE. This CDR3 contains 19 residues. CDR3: CASSESGGGQPRAKNIQYF. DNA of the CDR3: TGTGCCAGCAGCGAGAGCGGGGGAGGACAGCCTAGAGCCAAAAACATTCAGTACTTC.

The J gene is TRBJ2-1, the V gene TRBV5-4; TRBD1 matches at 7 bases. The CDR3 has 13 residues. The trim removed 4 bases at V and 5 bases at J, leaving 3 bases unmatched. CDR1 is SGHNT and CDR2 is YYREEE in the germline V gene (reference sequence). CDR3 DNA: TGTGCCAGCAGCCAAACAGGGGACAATGAGCAGTTCTTC. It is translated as CASSQTGDNEQFF.

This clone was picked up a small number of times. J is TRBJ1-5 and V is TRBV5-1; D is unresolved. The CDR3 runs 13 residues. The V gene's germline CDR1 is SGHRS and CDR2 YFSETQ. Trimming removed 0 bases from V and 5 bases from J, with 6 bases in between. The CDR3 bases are TGCGCCAGCAGCTTGGCGTGGGATCAGCCCCAGCATTTT. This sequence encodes CASSLAWDQPQHF.

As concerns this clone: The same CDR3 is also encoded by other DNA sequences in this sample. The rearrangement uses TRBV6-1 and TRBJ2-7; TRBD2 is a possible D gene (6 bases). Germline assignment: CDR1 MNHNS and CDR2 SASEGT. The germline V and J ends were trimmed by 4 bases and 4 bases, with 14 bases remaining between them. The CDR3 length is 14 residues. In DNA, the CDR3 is TGTGCCAGCAGTGGAACCGGGGGTCGGTACGAGCAGTACTTC. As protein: CASSGTGGRYEQYF.

The CDR3 protein is CAISAGQGDYTQYF. In DNA, the CDR3 is TGTGCCATCAGTGCGGGACAGGGGGATTATACGCAGTATTTT. This chain links TRBV10-3 with TRBJ2-3; TRBD1 agrees at 11 bases. The CDR3 is 14 residues long. CDR1 is ENHRY and CDR2 is SYGVKD in the germline V gene. J gave up 7 bases and V 4 bases, and 4 bases lay outside the gene matches.

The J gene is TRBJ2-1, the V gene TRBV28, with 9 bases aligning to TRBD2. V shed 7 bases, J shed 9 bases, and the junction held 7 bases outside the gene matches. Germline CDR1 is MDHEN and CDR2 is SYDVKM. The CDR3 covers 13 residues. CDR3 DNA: TGTGCCAGCACTATGGGGACTAGCCTTGAGCAGTTCTTC. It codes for CASTMGTSLEQFF.

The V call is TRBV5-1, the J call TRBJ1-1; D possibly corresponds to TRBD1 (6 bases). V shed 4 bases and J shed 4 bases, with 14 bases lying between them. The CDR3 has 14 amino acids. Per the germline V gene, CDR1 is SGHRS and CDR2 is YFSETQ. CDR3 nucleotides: TGCGCCAGCAGCCCGGACAGAAGCTTCACTGAAGCTTTCTTT. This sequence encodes CASSPDRSFTEAFF.

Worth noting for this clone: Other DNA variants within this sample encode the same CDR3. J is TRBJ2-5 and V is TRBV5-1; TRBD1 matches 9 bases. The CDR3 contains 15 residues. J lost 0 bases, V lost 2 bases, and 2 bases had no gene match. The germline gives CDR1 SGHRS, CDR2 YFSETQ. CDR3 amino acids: CASSLGTGHQETQYF. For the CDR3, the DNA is TGCGCCAGCAGCTTAGGGACAGGGCACCAAGAGACCCAGTACTTC. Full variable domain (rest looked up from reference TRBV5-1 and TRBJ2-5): KAGVTQTPRYLIKTRGQQVTLSCSPISGHRSVSWYQQTPGQGLQFLFEYFSETQRNKGNFPGRFSGRQFSNSRSEMNVSTLELGDSALYLCASSLGTGHQETQYFGPGTRLLVL.

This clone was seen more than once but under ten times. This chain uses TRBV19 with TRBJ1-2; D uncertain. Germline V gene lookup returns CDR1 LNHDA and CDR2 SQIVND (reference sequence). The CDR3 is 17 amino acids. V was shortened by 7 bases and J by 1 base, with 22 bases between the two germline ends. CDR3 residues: CASNIRLGPRRNYGYTF. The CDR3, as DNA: TGTGCCAGTAATATCCGCCTGGGCCCGCGGCGTAACTATGGCTACACCTTC.

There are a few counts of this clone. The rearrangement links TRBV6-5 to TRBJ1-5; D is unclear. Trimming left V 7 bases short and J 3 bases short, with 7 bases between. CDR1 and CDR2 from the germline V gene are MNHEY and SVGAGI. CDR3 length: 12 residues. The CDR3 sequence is CASTAPNQPQHF. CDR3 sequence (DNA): TGTGCCAGCACGGCACCCAATCAGCCCCAGCATTTT.

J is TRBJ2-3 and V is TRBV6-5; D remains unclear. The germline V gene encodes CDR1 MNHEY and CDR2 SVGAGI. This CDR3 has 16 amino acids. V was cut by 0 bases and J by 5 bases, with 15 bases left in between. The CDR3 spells CASSYSGGRNRDTQYF. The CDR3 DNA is TGTGCCAGCAGTTACTCTGGCGGTCGGAACAGAGATACGCAGTATTTT.

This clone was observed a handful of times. The CDR3 sequence is CASSLRSSAPSLGETQYF. The DNA for the CDR3 is TGTGCCAGCAGTTTACGGTCGTCAGCCCCAAGTTTGGGAGAGACCCAGTACTTC. This chain joins TRBV27 and TRBJ2-5; D is unclear. Germline-derived CDR1 and CDR2 are MNHEY and SMNVEV (reference sequence). This CDR3 has 18 amino acids. Trimming stripped 2 bases from V and 4 bases from J, with 23 bases between.

The CDR3 DNA follows: TGCGCCAGCAGTGGGACAGGGTATCTTTATGGCTACACCTTC. Its protein is CASSGTGYLYGYTF. The V gene is TRBV10-2, the J gene TRBJ1-2; 8 bases agree with TRBD1. V dropped 4 bases and J dropped 5; count of bases not matched to a gene: 6. Germline V gives CDR1 WSHSY, CDR2 SAAADI. The CDR3 spans 14 residues.